These 27 T cell receptor beta chains came from one sample sequenced in a study of CD8 T cells in Susac syndrome. cDNA came from around 0.54 to 1 ug RNA primed by random hexamers. From the immunoSEQ multiplex PCR reads, TCRdb called clonotypes with MiXCR, one entry per CDR3 protein. Among about 100,000 distinct CDR3 sequences listed, around 95% were seen once. The source material was CD8+ T cells from PBMCs. The receptors derive from a human donor with Susac syndrome.

V usage is TRBV20-1 and J usage is TRBJ1-4, with 8 bases matching TRBD1. This CDR3 comprises 14 residues. CDR1 is DFQATT, CDR2 SNEGSKA, per germline (reference sequence). V lost 6 bases to trimming and J lost 5 bases; unmatched junction nucleotides: 8. CDR3 in DNA: TGCAGTGCCAGGCCGGGACAGGAGAATGAAAAACTGTTTTTT. Its translation: CSARPGQENEKLFF.

The V and J genes are TRBV25-1 and TRBJ1-2, with TRBD1 matching over 9 bases. Trimming removed 8 bases from V and 3 bases from J; junction bases left unmatched: 4. Germline assignment: CDR1 MGHDK and CDR2 SYGVNS. The CDR3 loop spans 13 amino acids. CDR3 coding DNA: TGTGCCAGCCGGACAGGGGTGGACTATGGCTACACCTTC. This codes for CASRTGVDYGYTF.

The rearrangement links TRBV4-1 to TRBJ1-5; 8 nucleotides match TRBD1. CDR1 MGHRA and CDR2 YSYEKL come from the germline V gene. With 2 bases clipped from V and 7 bases from J, the junction kept 10 bases outside the gene matches. The CDR3 length is 16 residues. CDR3 region: CASSQPTGGKKQPQHF. CDR3 sequence (DNA): TGCGCCAGCAGCCAACCCACAGGGGGTAAGAAACAGCCCCAGCATTTT.

The chain combines TRBV4-1 with TRBJ2-5; D gene ambiguous. From germline, CDR1 is MGHRA and CDR2 YSYEKL. V lost 0 bases and J lost 4, with 9 bases in between. The CDR3 totals 14 residues. The CDR3 spells CASSQDPKGETQYF. The CDR3 nucleotides are TGCGCCAGCAGCCAAGATCCCAAAGGAGAGACCCAGTACTTC.

This chain connects TRBV2 to TRBJ1-5, with 7 bases that match TRBD1. In germline, CDR1 is SNHLY, CDR2 FYNNEI. This CDR3 region has 14 residues. The junction had 3 bases not matched to a gene; V was cut back by 6 bases and J by 1 base. The CDR3 loop is CASRGDSSNQPQHF. The CDR3 DNA reads TGTGCCAGCAGAGGGGACAGCAGCAATCAGCCCCAGCATTTT.

This chain uses TRBV7-9 with TRBJ2-1; 8 nucleotides match TRBD1. There are 16 residues in the CDR3. V lost 3 bases, J lost 8 bases, and 12 bases stayed unmatched. Germline V gives CDR1 SEHNR, CDR2 FQNEAQ (reference sequence). The DNA for the CDR3 is TGTGCCAGCAGCTTCGGCCTGACAGGGGTTAAGGATGAGCAGTTCTTC. It translates to CASSFGLTGVKDEQFF.

This chain joins TRBV6-4 and TRBJ2-1; no definite D call. This CDR3 comprises 16 residues. Trimming removed 2 bases from V and 0 bases from J, with 11 bases in between. CDR1 MRHNA and CDR2 SNTAGT come from the germline V gene. The CDR3 DNA sequence: TGTGCCAGCAGTGACGTCGCGAGGAGCTCCTACAATGAGCAGTTCTTC. Protein: CASSDVARSSYNEQFF.

V is TRBV18 and J is TRBJ2-1, with 7 bases aligning to TRBD1. Germline V CDR1 and CDR2: KGHSH, LQKENI. The trim removed 2 bases at V and 1 base at J, leaving 2 bases unmatched. CDR3 size: 15 residues. This chain's CDR3 is CASSPSGGSYNEQFF. The CDR3 DNA follows: TGTGCCAGCTCACCATCAGGGGGATCCTACAATGAGCAGTTCTTC.

The rearrangement joins TRBV15 to TRBJ2-1; possibly TRBD1 for D (5 bases). V was trimmed by 3 bases and J by 0 bases, leaving 9 bases between them. The length of the CDR3 is 15 residues. From germline, CDR1 is LNHNV and CDR2 YYDKDF (reference sequence). CDR3 DNA: TGTGCCACCAGCAGCGGTGACAGCTCCTACAATGAGCAGTTCTTC. Amino acids: CATSSGDSSYNEQFF. The full variable domain, with the rest looked up from reference TRBV15 and TRBJ2-1, is DAMVIQNPRYQVTQFGKPVTLSCSQTLNHNVMYWYQQKSSQAPKLLFHYYDKDFNNEADTPDNFQSRRPNTSFCFLDIRSPGLGDTAMYLCATSSGDSSYNEQFFGPGTRLTVL.

This clonotype was found a few times. The chain recombines TRBV25-1 with TRBJ1-1; no clear D gene. Trimming removed 4 bases from V and 5 bases from J, with 5 bases in between. The V gene's germline CDR1 is MGHDK and CDR2 SYGVNS. The CDR3 totals 11 residues. Here the CDR3 DNA reads TGTGCCAGCAGTGCTGGGACTGAAGCTTTCTTT. Protein product: CASSAGTEAFF.

The rearrangement joins TRBV11-2 to TRBJ2-4; a weak D match, TRBD2 (5 bases). Germline assignment: CDR1 SGHAT and CDR2 FQNNGV. The CDR3 extends over 16 amino acids. Trimming cost V 4 bases and J 0 bases, with 13 bases left between them. The CDR3 DNA sequence: TGTGCCAGCAGCTCCTTAGCGAGTCTAGCCAAAAACATTCAGTACTTC. It codes for CASSSLASLAKNIQYF. Filled out from reference TRBV11-2 and TRBJ2-4, the complete variable domain reads EAGVAQSPRYKIIEKRQSVAFWCNPISGHATLYWYQQILGQGPKLLIQFQNNGVVDDSQLPKDRFSAERLKGVDSTLKIQPAKLEDSAVYLCASSSLASLAKNIQYFGAGTRLSVL.

CDR3 sequence reads: CASSQDIGTSGSNEQFF. DNA for the CDR3: TGTGCCAGCAGCCAAGATATCGGGACTAGTGGGAGCAATGAGCAGTTCTTC. The chain joins TRBV3-1 to TRBJ2-1; 8 bases align to TRBD2. There are 17 residues in the CDR3. The junction had 10 bases not matched to a gene; V was cut back by 0 bases and J by 6 bases. Germline assignment: CDR1 LGHDT and CDR2 YNNKEL (reference sequence).

This chain links TRBV25-1 with TRBJ2-7; a weak D match, TRBD2 (6 bases). Germline V gene data show CDR1 as MGHDK and CDR2 as SYGVNS. The CDR3 runs 16 residues. The germline V and J ends were trimmed by 3 bases and 1 base, with 16 bases remaining between them. CDR3 nucleotides: TGTGCCAGCAGTGACGACCGGGACTCCAGGTCCTACGAGCAGTACTTC. Protein product: CASSDDRDSRSYEQYF.

The gene calls are TRBV20-1 and TRBJ2-3; D uncertain. The CDR3 consists of 15 residues. Trimming stripped 0 bases from V and 6 bases from J, with 16 bases between. The V gene's germline CDR1 is DFQATT and CDR2 SNEGSKA (reference sequence). This CDR3 reads CSARDDPDPMDTQYF. The DNA of the CDR3 is TGCAGTGCTAGAGATGACCCAGACCCGATGGATACGCAGTATTTT.

J is TRBJ2-2 and V is TRBV5-1; D may be TRBD1 or TRBD2 (6 bases each). Germline V gene sequence: CDR1 SGHRS, CDR2 YFSETQ. Trimming removed 0 bases at V and 10 bases at J, with 10 bases between. This CDR3 is built from 13 residues. This CDR3 reads CASSLAGALELFF. CDR3 DNA: TGCGCCAGCAGCTTGGCGGGGGCTCTGGAGCTGTTTTTT. Filled out from reference TRBV5-1 and TRBJ2-2, the complete variable domain reads KAGVTQTPRYLIKTRGQQVTLSCSPISGHRSVSWYQQTPGQGLQFLFEYFSETQRNKGNFPGRFSGRQFSNSRSEMNVSTLELGDSALYLCASSLAGALELFFGEGSRLTVL.

The V and J genes are TRBV3-1 and TRBJ1-1, with 7 bases matching TRBD1. The CDR3 has 13 amino acids. Germline CDR1 LGHDT, CDR2 YNNKEL (reference sequence). V lost 3 bases to trimming and J lost 6 bases; unmatched junction nucleotides: 4. The CDR3 sequence: CASSHGGQAEAFF. CDR3 in DNA: TGTGCCAGCAGCCATGGTGGACAGGCTGAAGCTTTCTTT.

The chain links TRBV20-1 to TRBJ1-1; D is ambiguous. The germline V gene has CDR1 DFQATT and CDR2 SNEGSKA (reference sequence). This CDR3 is built from 13 residues. With 1 base removed from V and 1 base from J, the gap between germline ends came to 7 bases. The CDR3 coding sequence is TGCAGTGCTAGAGGCCAGACGAACACTGAAGCTTTCTTT. Its translation is CSARGQTNTEAFF.

The gene calls are TRBV4-1 and TRBJ2-7; perhaps TRBD2 as D (5 bases). Between the trimmed V and J ends, which lost 0 bases and 7 bases, there was a span of 10 bases. The germline V gene encodes CDR1 MGHRA and CDR2 YSYEKL. The CDR3 loop spans 13 amino acids. CDR3 sequence: CASSQEVLGEQYF. CDR3 sequence (DNA): TGCGCCAGCAGCCAAGAAGTACTAGGGGAGCAGTACTTC.

J is TRBJ2-7 and V is TRBV28; TRBD1 matches at 8 bases. Germline assignment: CDR1 MDHEN and CDR2 SYDVKM. Losses at the gene ends were 6 bases for V and 3 bases for J; bases not matched to a gene: 13. CDR3 length: 16 residues. The CDR3 here is CASSSHVRGLFYEQYF. The CDR3, as DNA: TGTGCCAGCAGCTCACACGTCAGGGGGCTATTCTACGAGCAGTACTTC.

This chain links TRBV4-1 with TRBJ2-7; TRBD1 agrees at 8 bases. Germline V lookup: CDR1 MGHRA, CDR2 YSYEKL. This CDR3 has 13 residues. The CDR3 nucleotides read TGCGCAACAGCGCGGGACAGGCTAGGCGAGCAGTACTTC. This gives the protein CATARDRLGEQYF.

The chain recombines TRBV5-6 with TRBJ2-7, with a tentative D call TRBD2 (6 bases). V was clipped by 4 bases and J by 3 bases, with 11 bases between them. Germline V gene lookup returns CDR1 SGHDT and CDR2 YYEEEE. The CDR3 consists of 13 residues. The chain's CDR3 is CASSLAGYYEQYF. The CDR3 DNA reads TGTGCCAGCAGCCTGGCGGGATACTACGAGCAGTACTTC.

CDR3 sequence (DNA): TGCAGCGTGCCGACAGGGATAAACTATGGCTACACCTTC. Translated, it gives CSVPTGINYGYTF. The V call is TRBV29-1, the J call TRBJ1-2; 7 positions agree with TRBD1. Germline CDR1 is SQVTM and CDR2 is ANQGSEA. The CDR3 is made up of 13 amino acids. Trimming at V came to 6 bases and at J to 2 bases, leaving 6 bases not matched to a gene.

The genes are TRBV20-1 and TRBJ2-1; 9 nucleotides align to TRBD2. V was clipped by 7 bases and J by 10 bases; unmatched bases: 11. Germline V gene lookup returns CDR1 DFQATT and CDR2 SNEGSKA (reference sequence). The CDR3 consists of 13 residues. This CDR3 is CSETPAGGREQFF. CDR3 coding DNA: TGCAGTGAAACTCCAGCGGGGGGTCGCGAGCAGTTCTTC.

The chain recombines TRBV11-2 with TRBJ2-1; D possibly matches TRBD1 or TRBD2 (5 bases each). CDR1 is SGHAT and CDR2 is FQNNGV in the germline V gene. The CDR3 has 16 amino acids. The V gene lost 5 bases and the J gene lost 0 bases, with 14 bases spanning the gap. For the CDR3, the DNA is TGTGCCAGCAGCCCCGCGGGTGGGGGCTCCTACAATGAGCAGTTCTTC. Amino acid sequence: CASSPAGGGSYNEQFF.

The rearrangement joins TRBV6-6 to TRBJ1-1; TRBD1 matches 8 bases. Germline V gene lookup returns CDR1 MNHNY and CDR2 SVGAGI (reference sequence). With 4 bases clipped from V and 1 base from J, the junction kept 8 bases outside the gene matches. This CDR3 region has 16 residues. The CDR3 reads CASSSPSGTGNTEAFF. In DNA form, the CDR3 reads TGTGCCAGCAGTTCCCCCAGCGGGACAGGGAACACTGAAGCTTTCTTT.

This chain links TRBV6-5 with TRBJ2-7; unclear D gene. CDR3 length equals 14 residues. The germline V gene has CDR1 MNHEY and CDR2 SVGAGI. The V gene lost 6 bases and the J gene lost 0 bases, with 12 bases spanning the gap. The CDR3 nucleotides are TGTGCCAGCAGGCCCTGGCGGATCTCCTACGAGCAGTACTTC. The encoded protein is CASRPWRISYEQYF.

This clonotype was counted a single time. The chain uses TRBV29-1 and TRBJ1-5, with 8 nucleotides matching TRBD1. CDR3 length: 14 amino acids. After removal of 6 bases from V and 4 bases from J, the junction contained 8 bases not matched to a gene. From germline, CDR1 is SQVTM and CDR2 ANQGSEA. CDR3 protein: CSVQIGTGNQPQHF. The CDR3, as DNA: TGCAGCGTCCAAATCGGGACAGGTAATCAGCCCCAGCATTTT.